Below are 21 T cell receptor beta chains sequenced from a single sample in a study of CD8+CD57+ T cells in acquired aplastic anemia. Flow cytometry had shown expanded CD8+CD57+ cells in the patients chosen for sequencing. The study profiled TCR beta VDJ and CDR3 using genomic DNA as template. TCRdb analysed the reads with MiXCR anew, one entry per CDR3 protein. The repertoire holds roughly 240,000 distinct CDR3 sequences, with around half as singletons. The sample consisted of sorted CD4+, CD8+, or CD8+CD57+ T cells (not recorded which) from PBMCs. Receptors were obtained from a human donor with aplastic anemia.

The chain couples TRBV7-9 to TRBJ2-7, with TRBD1 matching 11 bases. CDR1 SEHNR and CDR2 FQNEAQ come from the germline V gene (reference sequence). V was pared by 5 bases and J by 5 bases, with 8 bases of the junction left unmatched. This CDR3 region has 15 residues. The CDR3 DNA reads as TGTGCCAGCAGCACGCCGGGACAGGGGGTCGACGAGCAGTACTTC. This gives the protein CASSTPGQGVDEQYF.

This clonotype was picked up a small number of times. The CDR3 is CASTGGGRVYGYTF. CDR3 nucleotides: TGTGCCAGTACCGGAGGAGGCAGGGTATATGGCTACACCTTC. The V call is TRBV19, the J call TRBJ1-2; the D gene is possibly TRBD1 (5 bases). The germline V and J ends were trimmed by 7 bases and 5 bases, with 17 bases remaining between them. This CDR3 is built from 14 residues. The germline V gene has CDR1 LNHDA and CDR2 SQIVND (reference sequence).

This clonotype was seen more than once but under ten times. The genes are TRBV6-5 and TRBJ2-7; 8 positions agree with TRBD1. The CDR3 consists of 17 residues. Germline loops: CDR1 MNHEY, CDR2 SVGAGI. V trimming: 4 bases; J trimming: 2 bases; junction bases outside the gene matches: 13. The CDR3 reads CASSLEPRTGQAYEQYF. DNA of the CDR3: TGTGCCAGCAGTTTAGAACCTCGGACGGGACAGGCCTACGAGCAGTACTTC.

About this clonotype: It is likely a read error, because the conserved phenylalanine at the end of the CDR3 is missing. This sequence joins TRBV7-9 and TRBJ1-4, with 8 nucleotides matching TRBD1. The CDR3 covers 14 residues. Germline CDR1 SEHNR, CDR2 FQNEAQ (reference sequence). The CDR3 coding sequence is TGCGCCAGCAGCCTGGGACAGGTCCGGGAAAAACTGTTTGTT. Residues: CASSLGQVREKLFV.

Comments on this clonotype: Being one base from a much bigger clone, this may be a read error. The chain uses TRBV13 and TRBJ2-1, with TRBD2 identical over 10 bases. The CDR3 length is 17 residues. V lost 0 bases to trimming and J lost 12 bases; unmatched junction nucleotides: 14. Germline assignment: CDR1 PRHDT and CDR2 FYEKMQ (reference sequence). The CDR3 DNA reads as TGTGCCAGCAGCTTAGGCCGGGCTAGCGGGAGCGGGGATGCGCAGTTCTTC. Protein product: CASSLGRASGSGDAQFF. The full variable domain, with the rest looked up from reference TRBV13 and TRBJ2-1, is AAGVIQSPRHLIKEKRETATLKCYPIPRHDTVYWYQQGPGQDPQFLISFYEKMQSDKGSIPDRFSAQQFSDYHSELNMSSLELGDSALYFCASSLGRASGSGDAQFFGPGTRLTVL.

This clonotype appeared a few times. The V and J genes are TRBV25-1 and TRBJ2-3; 8 bases line up with TRBD1. This CDR3 spans 17 amino acids. In germline, CDR1 is MGHDK, CDR2 SYGVNS. V shed 0 bases and J 4 bases; nucleotides not matched to a gene: 9. CDR3: CASSEYGTGRIPDTQYF. CDR3 DNA sequence: TGTGCCAGCAGTGAATATGGGACAGGCCGAATACCAGATACGCAGTATTTT.

The rearrangement links TRBV7-9 to TRBJ2-2, with TRBD2 identical over 12 bases. V lost 5 bases, J lost 0 bases, and 4 bases stayed unmatched. The CDR3 loop spans 17 amino acids. CDR1 and CDR2 from the germline V gene are SEHNR and FQNEAQ (reference sequence). CDR3 in DNA: TGTGCCAGCAGCCCTACTAGCGGGAGGACGAACACCGGGGAGCTGTTTTTT. Protein product: CASSPTSGRTNTGELFF.

This clonotype showed up many times. This chain uses TRBV13 with TRBJ2-3; 7 bases match TRBD1. Per the germline V gene, CDR1 is PRHDT and CDR2 is FYEKMQ (reference sequence). The CDR3 consists of 14 residues. The J segment lost 5 bases and the V segment lost 1 base, leaving 3 bases of the junction unmatched. The CDR3 loop is CASSLVQGLDTQYF. The CDR3 DNA sequence: TGTGCCAGCAGCTTAGTACAGGGGCTAGATACGCAGTATTTT.

The chain couples TRBV20-1 to TRBJ1-1; no clear D. Trimming pared 3 bases from V and 1 base from J, leaving 9 bases between. This CDR3 has 13 residues. Germline V gene data show CDR1 as DFQATT and CDR2 as SNEGSKA (reference sequence). CDR3 protein: CSAREGSNTEAFF. In DNA form, the CDR3 reads TGCAGTGCTAGGGAGGGATCGAACACTGAAGCTTTCTTT.

V and J are TRBV7-8 and TRBJ2-5; 11 bases agree with TRBD1. The CDR3 loop spans 16 amino acids. The ends lost 5 bases at V and 4 bases at J; junction bases unmatched: 9. Germline CDR1 SGHVS, CDR2 FQNEAQ. CDR3 sequence reads: CASSELTGTGGETQYF. The CDR3 DNA follows: TGTGCCAGCAGCGAACTGACCGGGACAGGGGGAGAGACCCAGTACTTC.

This clonotype was observed many times. The genes are TRBV6-4 and TRBJ2-3, with no clear D. The length of the CDR3 is 13 residues. Trimming stripped 3 bases from V and 9 bases from J, with 13 bases between. CDR1 and CDR2 from the germline V gene are MRHNA and SNTAGT. CDR3 DNA: TGTGCCAGCAGTGAGAACTCGGAAGCGACGCAGTATTTT. Translating it yields CASSENSEATQYF.

This clonotype was observed at least ten times. This sequence joins TRBV7-9 and TRBJ1-2; 8 bases match TRBD1. Germline assignment: CDR1 SEHNR and CDR2 FQNEAQ (reference sequence). The CDR3 loop spans 13 amino acids. V was clipped by 5 bases and J by 3 bases; unmatched bases: 2. Written as DNA, the CDR3 is TGTGCCAGCAGCGCAGGGGGCGACTATGGCTACACCTTC. It encodes CASSAGGDYGYTF.

A single count supports this clonotype. A single base separates this from a much larger clone, so it may be a read error. The V and J genes are TRBV3-1 and TRBJ2-3, with TRBD1 matching over 9 bases. The DNA end is more similar to TRBJ1-5, so the J call may be wrong. CDR1 is LGHDT and CDR2 is YNNKEL in the germline V gene (reference sequence). The CDR3 has 15 residues. CDR3 sequence reads: CASSPGQGEIHTQHF. The CDR3 DNA reads TGTGCCAGCAGCCCGGGACAGGGAGAAATCCATACGCAGCATTTT.

This clonotype was recorded at least ten times. V is TRBV14 and J is TRBJ1-2, with D hard to call. The CDR3 contains 17 residues. CDR1 is SGHDN, CDR2 FVKESK, per germline. Between the trimmed V and J ends, which lost 0 bases and 0 bases, there was a span of 14 bases. CDR3 residues: CASSQDGLPKPNYGYTF. The DNA for the CDR3 is TGTGCCAGCAGCCAAGATGGTCTGCCCAAACCTAACTATGGCTACACCTTC.

At least ten counts were recorded for this clonotype. The genes are TRBV11-2 and TRBJ1-5, with D unresolved. Germline V gives CDR1 SGHAT, CDR2 FQNNGV. The CDR3 is 14 amino acids. Trimming pared 2 bases from V and 5 bases from J, leaving 10 bases between. The CDR3 loop is CASSLLGSDQPQHF. The CDR3 DNA is TGTGCCAGCAGCTTATTGGGTAGTGATCAGCCCCAGCATTTT.

This clonotype has ten or more counts. V usage is TRBV4-2 and J usage is TRBJ2-2; 8 positions match TRBD1. The CDR3 loop spans 15 amino acids. Germline V gene data show CDR1 as LGHNA and CDR2 as YNFKEQ. V lost 0 bases to trimming and J lost 3 bases; unmatched junction nucleotides: 0. CDR3 DNA: TGTGCCAGCAGCCAAGAGACAGGGGACACCGGGGAGCTGTTTTTT. Its translation is CASSQETGDTGELFF.

The chain carries TRBV15 and TRBJ2-5, with no clear D. Germline values: CDR1 LNHNV, CDR2 YYDKDF (reference sequence). Between the trimmed V and J ends, which lost 3 bases and 6 bases, there was a span of 14 bases. The CDR3 has 14 amino acids. This chain's CDR3 is CATSSTGPRKTQYF. Here the CDR3 DNA reads TGTGCCACCAGCAGTACGGGCCCCCGGAAGACCCAGTACTTC. Drawing the rest from reference TRBV15 and TRBJ2-5, the complete variable domain is DAMVIQNPRYQVTQFGKPVTLSCSQTLNHNVMYWYQQKSSQAPKLLFHYYDKDFNNEADTPDNFQSRRPNTSFCFLDIRSPGLGDTAMYLCATSSTGPRKTQYFGPGTRLLVL.

This clonotype was counted ten times or more. The rearrangement uses TRBV9 and TRBJ1-1, with TRBD1 matching over 8 bases. This CDR3 region has 15 residues. With 0 bases clipped from V and 5 bases from J, the junction kept 6 bases outside the gene matches. The germline V gene encodes CDR1 SGDLS and CDR2 YYNGEE. Here the CDR3 reads CASSVAAGGGTEAFF. DNA for the CDR3: TGTGCCAGCAGCGTAGCCGCAGGGGGCGGGACTGAAGCTTTCTTT. Based on the CDR3 plus reference TRBV9 and TRBJ1-1, the full variable domain is DSGVTQTPKHLITATGQRVTLRCSPRSGDLSVYWYQQSLDQGLQFLIQYYNGEERAKGNILERFSAQQFPDLHSELNLSSLELGDSALYFCASSVAAGGGTEAFFGQGTRLTVV.

This clonotype came up many times. V is TRBV6-5 and J is TRBJ2-1; tentative D call: TRBD2 (5 bases). Germline V gene sequence: CDR1 MNHEY, CDR2 SVGAGI. The CDR3 runs 10 residues. Between the trimmed V and J ends, which lost 11 bases and 5 bases, there was a span of 7 bases. This CDR3 is CALGNNEQFF. The CDR3 coding sequence is TGTGCCCTCGGGAACAATGAGCAGTTCTTC.

This clonotype showed up many times. The rearrangement links TRBV10-3 to TRBJ2-5; D is undetermined. With 10 bases removed from V and 2 bases from J, the gap between germline ends came to 11 bases. The CDR3 is 12 residues long. The germline CDR1 and CDR2 sequences are ENHRY and SYGVKD. The CDR3 DNA is TGTGCCACACGGAATGTGCAAGAGACCCAGTACTTC. Translation: CATRNVQETQYF.

The gene calls are TRBV20-1 and TRBJ1-2; 7 bases line up with TRBD1. Trimming removed 7 bases from V and 4 bases from J; junction bases left unmatched: 9. Germline CDR1 is DFQATT and CDR2 is SNEGSKA (reference sequence). CDR3 length equals 13 residues. The CDR3, as DNA: TGCAGTGGGGGGCAGGGGGAGGCCTATGGCTACACCTTC. Its translation: CSGGQGEAYGYTF.